This T cell receptor (beta chain) was captured in a study of T cell changes during pregnancy in multiple sclerosis. Sequenced by immunoSEQ multiplex PCR; TCRdb stores in-frame clones only, minus some. The table includes more than 90,000 clones, around 92% detected once. V was shortened by 6 bases and J by 2 bases, with 16 bases between the two germline ends. This CDR3 has 15 amino acids. The germline gives CDR1 SGHRS, CDR2 YFSETQ. The origin of this receptor is a female donor with multiple sclerosis, enrolled in a pregnancy study. Sequenced here: peripheral blood, sampled after pregnancy. The rearrangement uses TRBV5-1 and TRBJ2-3; tentatively, D is TRBD1 (7 bases). CDR3 residues: CASTVQGGFTDTQYF. For the CDR3, the DNA is TGCGCCAGCACCGTCCAGGGGGGATTCACAGATACGCAGTATTTT.